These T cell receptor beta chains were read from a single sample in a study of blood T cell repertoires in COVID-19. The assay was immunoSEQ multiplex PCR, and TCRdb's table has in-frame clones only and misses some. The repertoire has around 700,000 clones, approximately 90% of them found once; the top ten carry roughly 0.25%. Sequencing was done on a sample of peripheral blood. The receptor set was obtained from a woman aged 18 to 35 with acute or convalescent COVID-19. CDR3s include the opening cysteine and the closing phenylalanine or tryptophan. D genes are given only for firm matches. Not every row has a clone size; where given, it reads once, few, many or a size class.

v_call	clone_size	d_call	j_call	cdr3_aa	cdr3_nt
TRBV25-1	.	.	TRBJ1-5	CASSEPANSNQPQHF	TGTGCCAGCAGTGAACCTGCTAATAGCAATCAGCCCCAGCATTTT
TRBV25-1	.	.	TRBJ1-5	CASNEGEQPQHF	TGTGCCAGCAACGAGGGGGAGCAGCCCCAGCATTTT
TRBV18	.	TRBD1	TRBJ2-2	CASSRTGDFTGELFF	TGTGCCAGCTCCCGGACAGGGGACTTCACCGGGGAGCTGTTTTTT
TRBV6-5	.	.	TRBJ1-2	CASRSGGNYGYTF	TGTGCCAGCAGGAGCGGGGGAAACTATGGCTACACCTTC
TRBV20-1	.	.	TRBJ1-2	CSASQDGGAYGYTF	TGCAGTGCTAGTCAGGATGGAGGGGCCTATGGCTACACCTTC
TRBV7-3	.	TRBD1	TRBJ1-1	CASSLTGGATEAFF	TGTGCCAGCAGCTTAACAGGGGGCGCCACTGAAGCTTTCTTT
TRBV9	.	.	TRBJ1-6	CASQAGVVSPLHF	TGTGCCAGCCAGGCAGGGGTGGTATCACCCCTCCACTTT
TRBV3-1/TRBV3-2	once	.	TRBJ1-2	CASSQDKGDYGYTF	TGTGCCAGCAGCCAAGATAAGGGAGACTATGGCTACACCTTC
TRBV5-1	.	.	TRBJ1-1	CASSLSPGMNTEAFF	TGCGCCAGCAGCTTATCGCCGGGGATGAACACTGAAGCTTTCTTT
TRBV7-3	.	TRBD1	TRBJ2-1	CASSLTGLSYNEQFF	TGTGCCAGCAGTCTGACAGGGCTCTCCTACAATGAGCAGTTCTTC
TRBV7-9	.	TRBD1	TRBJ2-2	CASSLPRQGASGELFF	TGTGCCAGCAGCTTACCAAGACAGGGGGCGTCCGGGGAGCTGTTTTTT
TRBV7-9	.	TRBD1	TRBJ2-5	CASSTPWTGGGETQYF	TGTGCCAGCAGCACCCCTTGGACAGGGGGAGGGGAGACCCAGTACTTC
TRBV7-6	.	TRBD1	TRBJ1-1	CASSPRGLTEAFF	TGTGCCAGCAGCCCCAGGGGGCTCACTGAAGCTTTCTTT
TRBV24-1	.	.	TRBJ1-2	CATSDRRGGYGYTF	TGTGCCACCAGTGATCGGAGAGGAGGATATGGCTACACCTTC
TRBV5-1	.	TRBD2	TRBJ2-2	CASSTLAGGNTGELFF	TGCGCCAGCAGCACCCTAGCGGGGGGGAACACCGGGGAGCTGTTTTTT
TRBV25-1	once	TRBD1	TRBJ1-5	CASSGTGVDQPQHF	TGTGCCAGCAGTGGGACAGGGGTAGATCAGCCCCAGCATTTT
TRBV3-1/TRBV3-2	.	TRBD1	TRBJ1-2	CASSQECEGAIYGYTF	TGTGCCAGCAGCCAAGAATGCGAGGGGGCAATTTATGGCTACACCTTC
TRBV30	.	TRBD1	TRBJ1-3	CAWSDGGTGEELKGNTIYF	TGTGCCTGGAGTGATGGGGGGACAGGGGAGGAATTGAAAGGAAACACCATATATTTT
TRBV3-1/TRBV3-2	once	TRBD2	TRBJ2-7	CASSQGAGGREQYF	TGTGCCAGCAGCCAAGGAGCGGGGGGGCGTGAGCAGTACTTC
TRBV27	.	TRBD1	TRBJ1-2	CASSLSQGQIYGYTF	TGTGCCAGCAGTTTATCGCAGGGACAGATCTATGGCTACACCTTC
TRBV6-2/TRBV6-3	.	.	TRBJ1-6	CASSLRGQGNSGSSPLHF	TGTGCCAGCAGTCTCCGGGGACAAGGGAACTCTGGGAGTTCACCCCTCCACTTT
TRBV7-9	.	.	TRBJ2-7	CASSLVMYEQYF	TGTGCCAGCAGCTTAGTTATGTACGAGCAGTACTTC
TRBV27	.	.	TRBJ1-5	CASSAGWGGNQPQHF	TGTGCCAGCAGCGCAGGGTGGGGTGGCAATCAGCCCCAGCATTTT
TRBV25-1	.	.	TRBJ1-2	CASSEGGGSNGYTF	TGTGCCAGCAGTGAAGGGGGAGGGAGTAATGGCTACACCTTC
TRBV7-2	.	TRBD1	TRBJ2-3	CASTLGGAGTDTQYF	TGTGCCAGCACTCTAGGGGGCGCGGGCACAGATACGCAGTATTTT
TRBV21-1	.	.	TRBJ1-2	CASSNKARRAF	TGTGCCAGCAGCAATAAGGCCAGGAGGGCTTTC
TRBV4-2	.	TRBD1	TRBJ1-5	CASSQSSTGGAGQPQHF	TGTGCCAGCAGCCAATCTTCGACAGGGGGCGCAGGGCAGCCCCAGCATTTT
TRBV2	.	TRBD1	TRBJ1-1	CASSEDLQGVRTEAFF	TGTGCCAGCAGTGAGGACTTACAGGGGGTACGGACTGAAGCTTTCTTT
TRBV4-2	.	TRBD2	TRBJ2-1	CASSQSPTLQRGTYNEQFF	TGTGCCAGCAGCCAATCCCCCACACTCCAGCGGGGTACCTACAATGAGCAGTTCTTC
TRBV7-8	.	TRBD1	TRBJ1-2	CASSLAHTGGADYGYTF	TGTGCCAGCAGCTTAGCCCACACAGGGGGCGCAGACTATGGCTACACCTTC
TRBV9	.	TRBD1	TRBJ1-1	CASTGQQNTEAFF	TGTGCCAGTACGGGACAGCAGAACACTGAAGCTTTCTTT
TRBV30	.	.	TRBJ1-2	CAWSVSQALYGYTF	TGTGCCTGGAGTGTAAGCCAAGCGCTCTATGGCTACACCTTC
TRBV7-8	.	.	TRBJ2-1	CASVPTASSYNEQFF	TGTGCCAGCGTTCCGACGGCTAGCTCCTACAATGAGCAGTTCTTC
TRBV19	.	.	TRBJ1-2	CASSIVAAEKSYGYTF	TGTGCCAGTAGTATAGTAGCGGCAGAAAAAAGCTATGGCTACACCTTC
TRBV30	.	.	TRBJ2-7	CAWSPPGYEQYF	TGTGCCTGGAGCCCGCCGGGCTACGAGCAGTACTTC
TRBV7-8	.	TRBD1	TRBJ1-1	CASSPGQGGSEAFF	TGTGCCAGCAGCCCGGGACAGGGAGGGTCTGAAGCTTTCTTT
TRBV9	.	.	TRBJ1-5	CASSSGGGVQPQHF	TGTGCCAGCAGCTCTGGTGGAGGGGTCCAGCCCCAGCATTTT
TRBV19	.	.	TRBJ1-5	CASRYRENQPQHF	TGTGCCAGTAGATACAGGGAGAATCAGCCCCAGCATTTT
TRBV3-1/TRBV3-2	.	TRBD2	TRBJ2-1	CASSQGLAGGPEFF	TGTGCCAGCAGCCAGGGACTAGCGGGGGGGCCAGAGTTCTTC
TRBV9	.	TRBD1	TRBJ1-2	CASSHPVGDRGFGVYGYTF	TGTGCCAGCAGCCACCCAGTGGGGGACAGGGGTTTTGGTGTCTATGGCTACACCTTC
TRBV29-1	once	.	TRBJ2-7	CSGGYSYEQYF	TGCAGCGGGGGGTATTCCTACGAGCAGTACTTC
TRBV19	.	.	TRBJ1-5	CASSPGIGGDTSFNQPQHF	TGTGCCAGTAGTCCTGGAATCGGGGGGGACACCTCTTTCAATCAGCCCCAGCATTTT
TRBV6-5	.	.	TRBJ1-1	CASSFGASDTEAFF	TGTGCCAGCAGTTTTGGAGCAAGCGACACTGAAGCTTTCTTT
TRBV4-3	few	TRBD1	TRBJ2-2	CASSPRTGGEYTGELFF	TGCGCCAGCAGCCCCCGAACAGGGGGCGAGTACACCGGGGAGCTGTTTTTT
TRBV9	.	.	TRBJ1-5	CASSVEQGRDQPQHF	TGTGCCAGCAGCGTAGAACAGGGAAGGGATCAGCCCCAGCATTTT
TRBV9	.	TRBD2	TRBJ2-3	CASSVELAITDTQYF	TGTGCCAGCAGCGTAGAACTAGCGATTACAGATACGCAGTATTTT
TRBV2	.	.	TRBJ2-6	CASSEGGAGANVLTF	TGTGCCAGCAGTGAAGGGGGCGCTGGGGCCAACGTCCTGACTTTC
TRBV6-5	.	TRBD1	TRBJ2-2	CASRQDRAHGELFF	TGTGCCAGCAGACAGGACAGGGCTCACGGGGAGCTGTTTTTT
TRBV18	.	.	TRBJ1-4	CASSFQTNEKLFF	TGTGCCAGCTCATTCCAAACTAATGAAAAACTGTTTTTT
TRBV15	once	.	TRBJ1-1	CATSRDEPGATEAFF	TGTGCCACCAGCAGAGACGAACCAGGGGCCACTGAAGCTTTCTTT
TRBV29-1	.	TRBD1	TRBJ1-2	CSVEMRTGSNYGYTF	TGCAGCGTTGAAATGCGGACAGGATCAAACTATGGCTACACCTTC
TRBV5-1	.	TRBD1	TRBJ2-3	CASSLGGWTGGTDTQYF	TGCGCCAGCAGCTTGGGTGGGTGGACAGGGGGCACAGATACGCAGTATTTT